This TCR beta chain is from a study of cytomegalovirus exposure and HLA in healthy donors. Study-wide points: For most subjects, TCR beta sequences were reported to predict HLA-A and HLA-B alleles with accuracy. Likely technical artifact: a cluster of highly shared sequence variants.

Details on this clone: Its antigen is still unknown.

60 Vbeta and 13 Jbeta primers were used in PCR. Libraries were prepared by immunoSEQ multiplex PCR; TCRdb keeps only in-frame clonotypes and omits some of them. The sample has approximately 140,000 clones; around 79% are singletons. The ends lost 5 bases at V and 0 bases at J; junction bases unmatched: 1. Looked up from germline, CDR1 is SGHAT and CDR2 is FQDESV (reference sequence). The CDR3 extends over 15 amino acids. Sequencing was performed on PBMCs. This TCR was recovered from a man in his forties in good health and CMV-seropositive. The rearrangement links TRBV11-1 to TRBJ2-7; TRBD2 matches at 13 bases. CDR3 sequence: CASSRTSGSSYEQYF. The CDR3 nucleotides read TGTGCCAGCAGCCGGACTAGCGGGAGCTCCTACGAGCAGTACTTC.